This is a list of T cell receptor beta chains from one sample in a study of T cell changes during pregnancy in multiple sclerosis. Only in-frame clones appear in the TCRdb table, and some are missing; sequencing was by immunoSEQ multiplex PCR. In the table there are some 100,000 clones, more than 90% of which are singletons. The material sequenced was peripheral blood, taken in the second trimester of pregnancy. The receptors here all came from a female donor with multiple sclerosis, enrolled in a pregnancy study. Both conserved end residues are part of each CDR3. Each record gives: clone size, J gene, D gene, V gene, CDR3 DNA, CDR3 protein. A D gene is named only where the DNA matches it firmly. Clone size is shown for a subset of rows, as once, few, many or a class of expanded clone.

abundance: -
j_gene: TRBJ2-5
d_gene: -
v_gene: TRBV2
CDR3nt: TGTGCCAGCAGTGGGGCTGAGGGCTACCAAGAGACCCAGTACTTC
CDR3aa: CASSGAEGYQETQYF

abundance: -
j_gene: TRBJ2-3
d_gene: -
v_gene: TRBV6-1
CDR3nt: TGTGCCAGCAGTGCTCCGGGAGATACGCAGTATTTT
CDR3aa: CASSAPGDTQYF

abundance: -
j_gene: TRBJ2-6
d_gene: -
v_gene: TRBV5-1
CDR3nt: TGCGCCAGCACTCCCCCAACAGGCTCTGGGGCCAACGTCCTGACTTTC
CDR3aa: CASTPPTGSGANVLTF

abundance: -
j_gene: TRBJ2-1
d_gene: -
v_gene: TRBV25-1
CDR3nt: TGTGCCAGCAGTGAATCCCGGGGTAGCGGAGGGTACAATGAGCAGTTCTTC
CDR3aa: CASSESRGSGGYNEQFF

abundance: once
j_gene: TRBJ2-1
d_gene: -
v_gene: TRBV19
CDR3nt: TGTGCCAGCGGGGACACGCCCTACAATGAGCAGTTCTTC
CDR3aa: CASGDTPYNEQFF

abundance: once
j_gene: TRBJ1-3
d_gene: -
v_gene: TRBV19
CDR3nt: TGTGCCAGTAGTCCGACGGGATCGCCGAACACCATATATTTT
CDR3aa: CASSPTGSPNTIYF

abundance: -
j_gene: TRBJ2-7
d_gene: TRBD1
v_gene: TRBV19
CDR3nt: TGTGCCAGTAGTTTATCCACCAGACAGGGGTCGACCTACGAGCAGTACTTC
CDR3aa: CASSLSTRQGSTYEQYF

abundance: -
j_gene: TRBJ2-7
d_gene: -
v_gene: TRBV11-2
CDR3nt: TGTGCCAGCAGCCCCGCACAGATGATCACCTACGAGCAGTACTTC
CDR3aa: CASSPAQMITYEQYF

abundance: -
j_gene: TRBJ2-2
d_gene: TRBD1
v_gene: TRBV7-8
CDR3nt: TGTGCCAGCAGCTTAATACAGGGGGTAACCGGAAGGGAGCTGTTTTTT
CDR3aa: CASSLIQGVTGRELFF

abundance: -
j_gene: TRBJ2-1
d_gene: -
v_gene: TRBV5-4
CDR3nt: TGTGCCAGCAGCTCCCGAGATCAGCGGGCCCACAATGAGCAGTTCTTC
CDR3aa: CASSSRDQRAHNEQFF

abundance: -
j_gene: TRBJ2-7
d_gene: -
v_gene: TRBV5-6
CDR3nt: TGTGCCAGCAGCGGATCCAGGGTCTCCAGGGCCTACGAGCAGTACTTC
CDR3aa: CASSGSRVSRAYEQYF

abundance: few
j_gene: TRBJ1-3
d_gene: TRBD1
v_gene: TRBV23-1
CDR3nt: TGCGCCAGCAGTCAATGGACAGGTCACGGAAACACCATATATTTT
CDR3aa: CASSQWTGHGNTIYF

abundance: -
j_gene: TRBJ2-7
d_gene: TRBD1
v_gene: TRBV28
CDR3nt: TGTGCCAGCAGACCGGACAGGGGATCCTACGAGCAGTACTTC
CDR3aa: CASRPDRGSYEQYF

abundance: -
j_gene: TRBJ2-7
d_gene: TRBD2
v_gene: TRBV28
CDR3nt: TGTGCCACAACCTTAGGGACTAGCGGGCTCGAGCAGTACTTC
CDR3aa: CATTLGTSGLEQYF

abundance: -
j_gene: TRBJ2-1
d_gene: TRBD2
v_gene: TRBV5-8
CDR3nt: TGTGCCAGCAGCTTGTGGACTAGCAATGAGCAGTTCTTC
CDR3aa: CASSLWTSNEQFF

abundance: -
j_gene: TRBJ1-1
d_gene: TRBD1
v_gene: TRBV10-3
CDR3nt: TGTGCCATCAGTGACGACAGGGGGCAGGTGAACACTGAAGCTTTCTTT
CDR3aa: CAISDDRGQVNTEAFF

abundance: -
j_gene: TRBJ2-5
d_gene: TRBD2
v_gene: TRBV28
CDR3nt: TGTGCCAGCAGTTCCATGAGAGGGAGGGCCCCGGGGGGGACCCAGTACTTC
CDR3aa: CASSSMRGRAPGGTQYF